This T cell receptor (beta chain) stems from a study of blood T cell repertoires in COVID-19. The wider study: Samples came from the United States, Italy and Spain, spanning acute and convalescent COVID-19. PBMCs, B-cell-depleted T cells, or T cells provided the cDNA or gDNA that made up the material.

Authors' data handling: Amplification from reference gene primers served as the basis for estimated nucleated cell counts. Measured with immunoSEQ multiplex PCR; TCRdb has only the in-frame clones, and not every one. That table is the source of V, J and clone size, and D and trimming were worked out from the DNA. The sample lists around 140,000 clones, around 84% seen once, with 2% to 3% in the top ten. This clone was seen only once. This CDR3 contains 15 residues. Trimming at V came to 7 bases and at J to 4 bases, leaving 9 bases not matched to a gene. CDR1 and CDR2 (germline): MNHEY, SVGAGI. The chain employs TRBV6-5 and TRBJ2-1; TRBD2 aligns across 8 bases. This clonotype originated in a human donor with acute or convalescent COVID-19. The donor label of this sample is uncertain. Sequencing used peripheral blood. The CDR3 here is CASTRGGLVYNEQFF. The CDR3 coding sequence is TGTGCCAGCACCCGGGGGGGCTTGGTTTACAATGAGCAGTTCTTC.